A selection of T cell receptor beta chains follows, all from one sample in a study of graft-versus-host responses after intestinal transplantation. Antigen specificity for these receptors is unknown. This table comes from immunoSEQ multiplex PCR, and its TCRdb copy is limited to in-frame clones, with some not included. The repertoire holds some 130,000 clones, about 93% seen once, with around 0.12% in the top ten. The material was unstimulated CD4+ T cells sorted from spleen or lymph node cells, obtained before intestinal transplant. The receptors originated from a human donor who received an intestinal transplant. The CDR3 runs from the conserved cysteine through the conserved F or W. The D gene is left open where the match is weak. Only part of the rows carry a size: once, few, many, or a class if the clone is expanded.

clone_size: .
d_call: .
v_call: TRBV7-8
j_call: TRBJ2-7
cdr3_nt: TGTGCCAGCAGCTTAGCGTCTAGCTACGAGCAGTACTTC
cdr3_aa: CASSLASSYEQYF

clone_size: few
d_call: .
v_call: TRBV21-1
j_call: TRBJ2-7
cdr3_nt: TGTGCCAGCAGCAAAAAGTCGGGCGGGAGTGGTTACGAGCAGTACTTC
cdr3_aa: CASSKKSGGSGYEQYF

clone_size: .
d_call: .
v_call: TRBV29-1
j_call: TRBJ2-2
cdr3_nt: TGCAGCGTTGAACGAGACACCGGGGAGCTGTTTTTT
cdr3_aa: CSVERDTGELFF

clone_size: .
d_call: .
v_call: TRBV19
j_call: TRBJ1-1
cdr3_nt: TGTGCCAGCGGAGAGTTCATGAACACTGAAGCTTTCTTT
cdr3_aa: CASGEFMNTEAFF

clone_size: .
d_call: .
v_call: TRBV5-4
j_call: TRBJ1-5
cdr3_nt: TGTGCCAGCAGAGGGAATCCGCAAGCTACCAATCAGCCCCAGCATTTT
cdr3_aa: CASRGNPQATNQPQHF

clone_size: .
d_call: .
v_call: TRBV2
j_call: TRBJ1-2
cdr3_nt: TGTGCCAGCAGTGAGGACAGAAACTATGGCTACACCTTC
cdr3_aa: CASSEDRNYGYTF

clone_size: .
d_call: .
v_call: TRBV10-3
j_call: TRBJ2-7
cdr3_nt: TGTGCCATCAGTGAGTCTATCGAGCAGTACTTC
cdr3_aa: CAISESIEQYF

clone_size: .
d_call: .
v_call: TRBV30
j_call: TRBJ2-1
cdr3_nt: TGTGCCTGTAAGGCGGGGATAAGGTCTGAGCAGTTCTTC
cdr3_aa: CACKAGIRSEQFF

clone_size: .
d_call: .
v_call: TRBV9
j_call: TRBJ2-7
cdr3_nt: TGTGCCAGCAGCCTTGGGGTGGGTTTCAACGAGCAGTACTTC
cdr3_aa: CASSLGVGFNEQYF

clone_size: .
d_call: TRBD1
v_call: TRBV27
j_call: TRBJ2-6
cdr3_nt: TGTGCCAGCACTGACAGGGGCTCTGGGGCCAACGTCCTGACTTTC
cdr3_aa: CASTDRGSGANVLTF

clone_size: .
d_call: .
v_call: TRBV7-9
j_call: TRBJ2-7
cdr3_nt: TGTGCCAGCGAGGCGAGGCCCTCGCACGAGCAGTACTTC
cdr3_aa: CASEARPSHEQYF

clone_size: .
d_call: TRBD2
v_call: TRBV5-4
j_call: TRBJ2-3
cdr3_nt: TGTGCCAGCAGCTTGTGGCTAGCGGGATCCACAGATACGCAGTATTTT
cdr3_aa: CASSLWLAGSTDTQYF

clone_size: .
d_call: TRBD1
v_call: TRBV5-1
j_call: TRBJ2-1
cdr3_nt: TGCGCCAGCAGTTCCTCCGGGACAGGGGGCCAAGGGGAGCAGTTCTTC
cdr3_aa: CASSSSGTGGQGEQFF

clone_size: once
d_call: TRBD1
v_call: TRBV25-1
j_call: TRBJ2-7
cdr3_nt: TGTGCCAGCAACCGTGGACAGGGATCCTACGAGCAGTACTTC
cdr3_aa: CASNRGQGSYEQYF

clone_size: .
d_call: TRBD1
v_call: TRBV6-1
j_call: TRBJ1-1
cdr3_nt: TGTGCCAGCACCGGACAGGGTGCGGGCACTGAAGCTTTCTTT
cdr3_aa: CASTGQGAGTEAFF